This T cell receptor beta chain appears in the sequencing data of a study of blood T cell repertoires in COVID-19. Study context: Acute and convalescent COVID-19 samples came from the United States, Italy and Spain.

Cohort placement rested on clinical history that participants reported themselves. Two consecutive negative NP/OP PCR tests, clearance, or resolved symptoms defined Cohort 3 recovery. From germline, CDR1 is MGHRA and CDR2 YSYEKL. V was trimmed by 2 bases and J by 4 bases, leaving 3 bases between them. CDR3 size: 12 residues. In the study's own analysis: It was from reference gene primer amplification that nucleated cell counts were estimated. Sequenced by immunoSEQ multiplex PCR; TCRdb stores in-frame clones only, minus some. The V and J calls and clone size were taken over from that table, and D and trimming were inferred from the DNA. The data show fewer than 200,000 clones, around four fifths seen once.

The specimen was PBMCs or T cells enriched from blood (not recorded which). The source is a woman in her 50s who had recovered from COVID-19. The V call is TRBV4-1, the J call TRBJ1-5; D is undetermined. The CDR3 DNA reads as TGCGCCAGCAGCCAACTGAATCAGCCCCAGCATTTT. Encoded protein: CASSQLNQPQHF.